These 11 T cell receptor beta chains came from one sample sequenced in a study of a mutant IDH1 vaccine in newly diagnosed glioma. Time point given: week 11, during vaccination. Mutant IDH1 20-mer peptide, at 300 ug, made up each vaccine dose, with topical imiquimod. These TCRs' antigens remain unknown. The data were produced by immunoSEQ multiplex PCR, yet TCRdb's version contains in-frame clones alone and is incomplete. The sample carries fewer than 75,000 clones, around 85% recorded once. The starting material was PBMCs, obtained from a glioma patient whose treatment included an IDH1 peptide vaccine. These receptors were collected from a woman between 50 and 59 years old with glioma.

The chain recombines TRBV6-5 with TRBJ1-5; D uncertain. From germline, CDR1 is MNHEY and CDR2 SVGAGI. V lost 2 bases, J lost 4 bases, and 6 bases lay in between. CDR3 length: 13 amino acids. The CDR3 region is CASSYRDNQPQHF. The CDR3 DNA sequence: TGTGCCAGCAGTTACAGGGATAATCAGCCCCAGCATTTT.

The rearrangement joins TRBV5-1 to TRBJ2-7; D is undetermined. The germline V gene encodes CDR1 SGHRS and CDR2 YFSETQ. CDR3 length: 12 amino acids. V gave up 3 bases and J gave up 2 bases, with 6 bases separating them. CDR3 sequence reads: CASSSVTYEQYF. The CDR3 DNA follows: TGCGCCAGCAGCTCCGTAACCTACGAGCAGTACTTC.

The chain has TRBV9 and TRBJ1-1; unclear D gene. Between the trimmed V and J ends, which lost 4 bases and 4 bases, there was a span of 11 bases. Per germline, CDR1 SGDLS and CDR2 YYNGEE. The CDR3 loop spans 13 amino acids. CDR3 loop: CASSPSGATEAFF. For the CDR3, the DNA is TGTGCCAGCAGCCCCAGCGGTGCCACTGAAGCTTTCTTT.

The CDR3 nucleotides read TGTGCCAGCAGCCAAGATTTGGGGCAGCCCCAGCATTTT. Amino acid sequence: CASSQDLGQPQHF. This chain uses TRBV14 with TRBJ1-5; D ambiguous. Germline V gives CDR1 SGHDN, CDR2 FVKESK. The germline V and J ends were trimmed by 0 bases and 7 bases, with 7 bases remaining between them. CDR3 length: 13 residues.

The chain joins TRBV6-1 to TRBJ2-3; a possible D gene is TRBD1 (6 bases). The V and J ends lost 8 bases and 6 bases respectively, with 12 bases between them. The CDR3 loop spans 12 amino acids. Germline V gene lookup returns CDR1 MNHNS and CDR2 SASEGT. CDR3 nucleotides: TGTGCCAGCGTAGGACAGACGGATACGCAGTATTTT. Translated, it gives CASVGQTDTQYF.

This clone was counted between two and nine times. The chain recombines TRBV12-5 with TRBJ2-7; TRBD2 aligns across 7 bases. CDR1 and CDR2 from the germline V gene are LGHNT and FRNRAP. Trimming at V came to 4 bases and at J to 2 bases, leaving 2 bases not matched to a gene. The CDR3 runs to 13 residues. The CDR3 sequence: CASGWGGTYEQYF. The CDR3 DNA reads as TGTGCTAGTGGTTGGGGGGGGACCTACGAGCAGTACTTC.

V gene TRBV18 combines with J gene TRBJ1-1; D is unclear. The CDR3 covers 15 residues. CDR1 is KGHSH, CDR2 LQKENI, per germline. The V end lost 2 bases, the J end lost 1 base, and 11 bases lay between the germline ends. CDR3 protein: CASSPFSEPNTEAFF. CDR3 nucleotides: TGTGCCAGCTCACCATTTAGTGAGCCGAACACTGAAGCTTTCTTT.

The V gene is TRBV7-8, the J gene TRBJ1-3, with D maybe TRBD1 (6 bases). Germline CDR1 reads SGHVS; CDR2 reads FQNEAQ. The V end was cut by 4 bases, the J end by 4 bases, with 14 bases between. CDR3 length equals 15 residues. The CDR3 DNA reads TGTGCCAGCAGCTCGGACAGCTCTTACGGAAACACCATATATTTT. It codes for CASSSDSSYGNTIYF.

The gene calls are TRBV15 and TRBJ1-6; 8 bases line up with TRBD1. The trim removed 0 bases at V and 13 bases at J, leaving 20 bases unmatched. From germline, CDR1 is LNHNV and CDR2 YYDKDF (reference sequence). The CDR3 covers 19 residues. CDR3 protein: CATSRDFRGRGGGSGPLHF. In nucleotides, the CDR3 is TGTGCCACCAGCAGAGATTTCAGGGGGCGAGGAGGTGGCTCGGGTCCCCTCCACTTT.

This chain connects TRBV19 to TRBJ1-5; D unclear. CDR1 is LNHDA and CDR2 is SQIVND in the germline V gene (reference sequence). V lost 6 bases and J 7 bases, leaving 13 bases between the germline ends. The CDR3 loop spans 13 amino acids. Written as DNA, the CDR3 is TGTGCCAGTAGAAATAAGGCAAGGCAGCCCCAGCATTTT. Protein: CASRNKARQPQHF.

The gene calls are TRBV4-2 and TRBJ1-4; D is unclear. With 0 bases removed from V and 7 bases from J, the gap between germline ends came to 18 bases. CDR3 length: 17 residues. From germline, CDR1 is LGHNA and CDR2 YNFKEQ. CDR3 bases: TGTGCCAGCAGCCAAGATCCTTCGTGGTTACCGAGTGAAAAACTGTTTTTT. It specifies CASSQDPSWLPSEKLFF.